Shown below are 21 T cell receptor beta chains from a single sample sequenced in a study of cytomegalovirus exposure and HLA in healthy donors. The PCR had 60 Vbeta and 13 Jbeta primers. Data came from immunoSEQ multiplex PCR; TCRdb stores just in-frame clones and leaves some out. This sample has more than 85,000 clones, with around 9.6% found just once. Sequencing was performed on PBMCs. Receptors originate from a man between 50 and 59 years old in good health and CMV-seropositive.

This rearrangement joins TRBV28 to TRBJ2-2, with D possibly TRBD2 on 5 matching bases. In germline, CDR1 is MDHEN, CDR2 SYDVKM. The V and J ends lost 8 bases and 0 bases respectively, with 13 bases between them. This CDR3 spans 15 amino acids. CDR3 in DNA: TGTGCCAGCTTTCCGGGGAGCGCGAACACCGGGGAGCTGTTTTTT. Translating gives CASFPGSANTGELFF.

The rearrangement links TRBV5-1 to TRBJ1-1; weak D call: TRBD1 (6 bases). Germline CDR1 reads SGHRS; CDR2 reads YFSETQ. The CDR3 totals 17 residues. The ends were cut back, 3 bases at V and 6 bases at J, with 24 bases in the middle. The chain's CDR3 is CASSSYPRGAENAEAFF. Here the CDR3 DNA reads TGCGCCAGCAGCTCCTACCCCCGGGGGGCGGAGAATGCTGAAGCTTTCTTT.

The chain recombines TRBV11-2 with TRBJ2-5, with 9 nucleotides matching TRBD1. The germline V gene encodes CDR1 SGHAT and CDR2 FQNNGV. The V gene end was trimmed by 5 bases and the J gene end by 5 bases; junction bases not matched to a gene: 6. The CDR3 loop spans 14 amino acids. The CDR3 DNA reads TGTGCCAGCAGCCCGACAGGGGGTGGGGAGACCCAGTACTTC. This gives the protein CASSPTGGGETQYF.

V and J are TRBV7-2 and TRBJ1-3; no reliable D call. Trimming stripped 3 bases from V and 0 bases from J, with 9 bases between. This CDR3 has 15 residues. CDR1 is SGHTA and CDR2 is FQGNSA in the germline V gene. CDR3 bases: TGTGCCAGCAGCTTCGACTATAGCTCTGGAAACACCATATATTTT. It is translated as CASSFDYSSGNTIYF.

This clone was found a few times. The rearrangement joins TRBV6-1 to TRBJ2-1, with unresolved D. V shed 1 base and J shed 0 bases, with 7 bases lying between them. The CDR3 length is 15 residues. Germline CDR1 is MNHNS and CDR2 is SASEGT. The CDR3 DNA follows: TGTGCCAGCAGTGAAGTACCGAGCTCCTACAATGAGCAGTTCTTC. Translation gives CASSEVPSSYNEQFF.

This clone was recorded a few times. This chain uses TRBV7-2 with TRBJ1-5, with D hard to call. Germline values: CDR1 SGHTA, CDR2 FQGNSA. The V and J ends lost 3 bases and 3 bases respectively, with 6 bases between them. This CDR3 is 13 amino acids long. CDR3 residues: CASSLSFNQPQHF. DNA of the CDR3: TGTGCCAGCAGCTTGAGCTTCAATCAGCCCCAGCATTTT.

This clone was found a few times. As DNA, the CDR3 is TGTGCCAGCAGCCCGGGGACAGGGGGATACAATGAGCAGTTCTTC. It specifies CASSPGTGGYNEQFF. The rearrangement joins TRBV2 to TRBJ2-1, with 11 bases aligning to TRBD1. The length of the CDR3 is 15 residues. From germline, CDR1 is SNHLY and CDR2 FYNNEI. V trimming: 6 bases; J trimming: 4 bases; junction bases outside the gene matches: 5.

The chain combines TRBV28 with TRBJ2-2; TRBD1 agrees at 7 bases. CDR1 and CDR2 (germline): MDHEN, SYDVKM. J was trimmed by 4 bases and V by 1 base; bases with no gene match: 6. There are 16 residues in the CDR3. The CDR3 sequence is CASSLYRTGTTGELFF. The CDR3 bases are TGTGCCAGCAGTTTATACAGGACAGGAACCACCGGGGAGCTGTTTTTT.

The table lists this clone with a few counts. V gene TRBV2 combines with J gene TRBJ2-7, with 10 bases lining up with TRBD1. CDR1 SNHLY and CDR2 FYNNEI come from the germline V gene. This CDR3 comprises 19 residues. Germline trimming cut 4 bases from V and 2 bases from J; bases unmatched to any gene: 17. CDR3 residues: CASSGQGARGRGGTYEQYF. The CDR3 region has the DNA TGTGCCAGCAGTGGACAGGGGGCGCGAGGGAGGGGGGGAACCTACGAGCAGTACTTC.

This clone was picked up a small number of times. Distinct nucleotide sequences in the sample also encode this CDR3. The rearrangement joins TRBV28 to TRBJ2-3; D is perhaps TRBD2 (5 bases). Germline V CDR1 and CDR2: MDHEN, SYDVKM. Trimming cost V 5 bases and J 0 bases, with 6 bases left between them. The CDR3 runs to 13 residues. The CDR3 DNA follows: TGTGCCAGCAGTAGCGGTAGCACAGATACGCAGTATTTT. Amino acid sequence: CASSSGSTDTQYF.

The rearrangement joins TRBV28 to TRBJ1-1; the match to TRBD1 covers 9 bases. Germline CDR1 MDHEN, CDR2 SYDVKM. With 4 bases clipped from V and 1 base from J, the junction kept 4 bases outside the gene matches. The CDR3 contains 15 residues. CDR3 nucleotides: TGTGCCAGCAGTTGGGGACAGGGCACGAACACTGAAGCTTTCTTT. Protein product: CASSWGQGTNTEAFF.

The chain links TRBV27 to TRBJ1-1, with a possible D match to TRBD1 (6 bases). The CDR3 consists of 14 residues. Germline V gives CDR1 MNHEY, CDR2 SMNVEV (reference sequence). V was cut by 2 bases and J by 3 bases, with 10 bases left in between. In nucleotides, the CDR3 is TGTGCCAGCAGTTTACGGGGGGCAGACACTGAAGCTTTCTTT. This translates into CASSLRGADTEAFF.

The chain recombines TRBV7-2 with TRBJ1-5; D unclear. CDR1 is SGHTA and CDR2 is FQGNSA in the germline V gene. The CDR3 extends over 10 amino acids. The germline V and J ends were trimmed by 9 bases and 4 bases, with 4 bases remaining between them. The CDR3 coding sequence is TGTGCCAGACAGAATCAGCCCCAGCATTTT. Translated: CARQNQPQHF.

The chain uses TRBV19 and TRBJ1-1, with D possibly matching TRBD1 (5 bases). V was clipped by 4 bases and J by 3 bases, with 9 bases between them. CDR1 LNHDA and CDR2 SQIVND come from the germline V gene (reference sequence). The CDR3 sequence is 13 residues long. The CDR3 loop reads CASSRTGDTEAFF. The CDR3 region has the DNA TGTGCCAGTAGTAGGACGGGGGACACTGAAGCTTTCTTT.

A few counts support this clone. CDR3 DNA: TGTGCCACCACGCGGGCAGCTAACTATGGCTACACCTTC. It codes for CATTRAANYGYTF. The V and J genes are TRBV10-3 and TRBJ1-2; D ambiguous. This CDR3 has 13 amino acids. Trimming took 10 bases from V and 0 from J, leaving 12 bases between them. Per germline, CDR1 ENHRY and CDR2 SYGVKD.

This clone has a handful of counts. V usage is TRBV9 and J usage is TRBJ2-2; 10 bases fit TRBD2. Losses at the gene ends were 4 bases for V and 6 bases for J; bases not matched to a gene: 12. Germline lookup yields CDR1 SGDLS and CDR2 YYNGEE. The CDR3 has 17 amino acids. The CDR3 bases are TGTGCCAGCAGCCCCCGGGGAGCGGGAGGGGCGGCCGGGGAGCTGTTTTTT. Translated, it gives CASSPRGAGGAAGELFF. Variable domain in full (rest from reference TRBV9 and TRBJ2-2): DSGVTQTPKHLITATGQRVTLRCSPRSGDLSVYWYQQSLDQGLQFLIQYYNGEERAKGNILERFSAQQFPDLHSELNLSSLELGDSALYFCASSPRGAGGAAGELFFGEGSRLTVL.

This clone appeared a few times. The V call is TRBV7-9, the J call TRBJ2-3, with 15 bases lining up with TRBD2. Germline lookup yields CDR1 SEHNR and CDR2 FQNEAQ (reference sequence). J gave up 5 bases and V 11 bases, and 2 bases lay outside the gene matches. The CDR3 is 13 residues long. The CDR3 nucleotides are TGTGCCGGGGGACTAGCGGGAGGAGATACGCAGTATTTT. It codes for CAGGLAGGDTQYF.

The chain has TRBV7-9 and TRBJ1-5; a possible D gene is TRBD1 (5 bases). The germline V and J ends were trimmed by 8 bases and 6 bases, with 14 bases remaining between them. This CDR3 contains 13 residues. Germline values: CDR1 SEHNR, CDR2 FQNEAQ (reference sequence). CDR3 coding DNA: TGTGCCAGCGAAGGACAAACGGGTCAGCCCCAGCATTTT. Its protein product is CASEGQTGQPQHF. The variable domain in full, completed from reference TRBV7-9 and TRBJ1-5, reads DTGVSQNPRHKITKRGQNVTFRCDPISEHNRLYWYRQTLGQGPEFLTYFQNEAQLEKSRLLSDRFSAERPKGSFSTLEIQRTEQGDSAMYLCASEGQTGQPQHFGDGTRLSIL.

CDR3 sequence reads: CASKNGTGPYEQYF. In DNA, the CDR3 is TGTGCCAGCAAAAATGGGACAGGGCCCTACGAGCAGTACTTC. This rearrangement joins TRBV2 to TRBJ2-7, with 9 bases fitting TRBD1. Germline-derived CDR1 and CDR2 are SNHLY and FYNNEI. This CDR3 is built from 14 residues. The V gene end was trimmed by 7 bases and the J gene end by 2 bases; junction bases not matched to a gene: 6.

The chain couples TRBV10-3 to TRBJ2-7, with 7 bases aligning to TRBD2. Germline CDR1 and CDR2: ENHRY and SYGVKD. J was trimmed by 2 bases and V by 0 bases; bases with no gene match: 7. This CDR3 contains 16 residues. The CDR3 DNA reads TGTGCCATCAGTGAGTCGTCTAGCGGAGATACCTACGAGCAGTACTTC. This gives the protein CAISESSSGDTYEQYF.

The chain uses TRBV2 and TRBJ2-3; no clear D gene. The CDR3 has 12 residues. Trimming took off 6 bases at V and 6 bases at J, with 10 bases between the two ends. Germline CDR1 SNHLY, CDR2 FYNNEI. The CDR3 coding sequence is TGTGCCAGCAGAACGGGTCGGGATACGCAGTATTTT. Translating gives CASRTGRDTQYF.